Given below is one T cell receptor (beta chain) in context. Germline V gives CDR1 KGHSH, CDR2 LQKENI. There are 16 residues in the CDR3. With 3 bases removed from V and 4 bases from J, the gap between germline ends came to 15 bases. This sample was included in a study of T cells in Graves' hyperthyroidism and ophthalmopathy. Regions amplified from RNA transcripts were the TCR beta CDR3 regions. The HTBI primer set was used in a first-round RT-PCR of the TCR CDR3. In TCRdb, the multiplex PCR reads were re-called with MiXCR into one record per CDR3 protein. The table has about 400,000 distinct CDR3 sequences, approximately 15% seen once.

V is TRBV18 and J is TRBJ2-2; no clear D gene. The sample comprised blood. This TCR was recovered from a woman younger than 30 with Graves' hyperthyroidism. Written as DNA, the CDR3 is TGTGCCAGCTCACCCGCGCACATCCGAGGCACCGGGGAGCTGTTTTTT. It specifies CASSPAHIRGTGELFF. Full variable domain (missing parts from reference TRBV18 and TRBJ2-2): NAGVMQNPRHLVRRRGQEARLRCSPMKGHSHVYWYRQLPEEGLKFMVYLQKENIIDESGMPKERFSAEFPKEGPSILRIQQVVRGDSAAYFCASSPAHIRGTGELFFGEGSRLTVL.